This TCR beta chain was documented in a study of T-cell memory formation after mild COVID-19. Across the whole study: Largely donor-specific sequence clusters came from a couple of donors. Study observations and caveats: A subset of responding clones appeared in pre-infection memory, suggesting cross-reactive memory joined. Later expanders leaned CD4+, whereas day 15 to 85 contracting clones were balanced CD4/CD8.

This clonotype was recorded at least ten times. Its antigen is as yet unknown. 5'RACE with constant-segment primers yielded barcoded, UMI-tagged TCR alpha and TCR beta cDNA libraries. TCRdb re-analysed the 5' RACE reads in MiXCR, keeping a single row per CDR3 protein. In the table there are fewer than 40,000 distinct CDR3 sequences, 7.7% of which are singletons. Germline trimming cut 6 bases from V and 7 bases from J; bases unmatched to any gene: 13. From germline, CDR1 is DFQATT and CDR2 SNEGSKA (reference sequence). The CDR3 is made up of 15 amino acids. Sample: PBMCs or a T cell subset sorted from them (not recorded which). The receptor's source is a young man who had mild COVID-19 (a few samples of this study predate the infection). Cell type and time point are not known. The chain employs TRBV20-1 and TRBJ2-1; 9 bases align to TRBD2. As DNA, the CDR3 is TGCAGTGCCCGCGGGGCGGGGGGGCCATGGAATGAGCAGTTCTTC. It translates to CSARGAGGPWNEQFF.